This TCR beta chain stems from a study of response to subunit inactivated influenza vaccine. MiXCR was run by TCRdb on the RT-PCR reads, yielding one entry per CDR3 protein. The table lists approximately 730,000 distinct CDR3 sequences, around 14% of them singletons. The CDR3 sequence is 15 residues long. Germline assignment: CDR1 SEHNR and CDR2 FQNEAQ (reference sequence). Trimming removed 5 bases at V and 5 bases at J, with 17 bases between. The chain has TRBV7-9 and TRBJ2-3; weak D call: TRBD2 (7 bases). Sequenced material: PBMCs from blood, taken 14 days before vaccination. The receptor's source is a man aged 50-59 years who received an inactivated influenza vaccine. CDR3 sequence: CASSPSGGGRDTQYF. The CDR3 DNA reads TGTGCCAGCAGCCCTAGCGGAGGGGGGAGAGATACGCAGTATTTT.